The following is a T cell receptor (beta chain) sequence with its context. This CDR3 has 17 residues. The data belong to a study of T cell changes during pregnancy in multiple sclerosis. Method: immunoSEQ multiplex PCR; TCRdb's copy keeps in-frame clones and lacks some. The sample shows 55,000 to 65,000 clones, about 93% of them seen only once. The chain recombines TRBV21-1 with TRBJ2-7; the table calls TRBD1, which could not be checked here. TRBV21-1 is classified as a pseudogene. The sample here was CD8+ T cells from peripheral blood mononuclear cells, taken in the third trimester of pregnancy. This clonotype originated in a female donor with multiple sclerosis, enrolled in a pregnancy study. The CDR3 loop reads CASTKKDRDRGQYEQYF. In nucleotides, the CDR3 is TGTGCCAGCACCAAAAAAGACCGGGACAGGGGGCAATACGAGCAGTACTTC.